This T cell receptor (beta chain) was recovered during a study of CD8+ T cells in alopecia areata. Study as a whole: Severity in treated patients was scored by percentage of scalp area affected. Study observations and caveats: For baseline CD8+ expansion, any link to response stays uncertain with one nonresponder. Scalp specimens additionally yield sequences from normal skin's resident alphabeta T cells.

The germline V gene encodes CDR1 SGHRS and CDR2 YFSETQ. V was cut by 3 bases and J by 0 bases, with 15 bases left in between. CDR3 length: 16 residues. cDNA serving as the sequencing template came from extracted, reverse transcribed RNA. The repertoire was sequenced with immunoSEQ multiplex PCR; TCRdb's copy has only in-frame clones and lacks some. Among 150,000 or so clones listed, approximately 86% were seen once. For this clone: Its antigen is not known.

Sample treatment: oral pan-JAK inhibitor, 5-10 mg twice daily. Sequences were derived from CD8+ T cells sorted from blood, sampled at week 4, from a patient treated with tofacitinib. The clonotype originates from a human donor with alopecia areata. The chain uses TRBV5-1 and TRBJ1-1, with D perhaps matching TRBD1 (5 bases). This chain's CDR3 is CASSWGDGRMNTEAFF. CDR3 nucleotide sequence: TGCGCCAGCAGCTGGGGGGACGGTCGGATGAACACTGAAGCTTTCTTT.